One sample yielded the 3 T cell receptor beta chains listed below, sequenced in a study of shared clonotypes between healthy human individuals. Only in-frame clones appear in the TCRdb table, and some are missing; sequencing was by immunoSEQ multiplex PCR. The repertoire holds around 2.1 million clones, with around 93% as singletons. CD45RO-negative CD8 cells positively selected for CCR7 made up the naive population, which excluded terminally differentiated effector memory CD45RA+ cells. The specimen was naive CD8+ T cells from PBMCs. These receptors all come from a man younger than 35 in good health. Some clones in this sample may be carry-over from other donors' samples.

The rearrangement links TRBV19 to TRBJ2-7; no definite D call. The CDR3 is made up of 12 amino acids. The V gene lost 6 bases and the J gene lost 6 bases, with 12 bases spanning the gap. Germline CDR1 and CDR2: LNHDA and SQIVND (reference sequence). The CDR3 is CASSYGRGEQYF. The CDR3, as DNA: TGTGCCAGTAGCTACGGACGCGGCGAGCAGTACTTC.

The chain joins TRBV11-2 to TRBJ1-6, with D maybe TRBD1 (6 bases). The germline V gene encodes CDR1 SGHAT and CDR2 FQNNGV. The CDR3 loop spans 15 amino acids. The V end lost 2 bases, the J end lost 6 bases, and 11 bases lay between the germline ends. The CDR3: CASSLTDSINSPLHF. CDR3 nucleotide sequence: TGTGCCAGCAGCTTAACGGACAGCATTAATTCACCCCTCCACTTT.

The rearrangement links TRBV28 to TRBJ1-1; the D gene is possibly TRBD1 (6 bases). Trimming removed 7 bases at V and 7 bases at J, with 19 bases between. Germline loops: CDR1 MDHEN, CDR2 SYDVKM. The CDR3 covers 14 residues. DNA of the CDR3: TGTGCCAGCAAGGGGGGCCGCGGTTTAGGTGAAGCTTTCTTT. It translates to CASKGGRGLGEAFF. Variable domain in full (rest from reference TRBV28 and TRBJ1-1): DVKVTQSSRYLVKRTGEKVFLECVQDMDHENMFWYRQDPGLGLRLIYFSYDVKMKEKGDIPEGYSVSREKKERFSLILESASTNQTSMYLCASKGGRGLGEAFFGQGTRLTVV.